The TCR beta chain under discussion was sequenced for a study of blood T cells in healthy people across ages. Study outcomes and limitations: Researchers judged that diversity estimates from one million T cells fell short of true values.

This CDR3 has 15 amino acids. CDR1 SQVTM and CDR2 ANQGSEA come from the germline V gene. Trimming at V came to 7 bases and at J to 3 bases, leaving 10 bases not matched to a gene. Worth noting for this clonotype: Its matching antigen is unknown.

A second about 6 to 12 cycle PCR used barcoded and J-beta primers. From the 5' RACE reads, TCRdb called clonotypes with MiXCR, one entry per CDR3 protein. The table shows 1.5 million to 2 million distinct CDR3 sequences, with less than 50% occurring only once. Russia was home to the donors, healthy Caucasian individuals aged roughly 6 to 90. The authors drew around 11 milliliters of peripheral blood from each donor. Each sample used at least 6 million PBMCs. The rearrangement joins TRBV29-1 to TRBJ1-2; the match to TRBD1 covers 11 bases. The material sequenced was blood. This TCR was sampled from a woman in her forties in good health. The CDR3 DNA reads TGCAGCGCCGCCGGGACAGGGGGAACCTACTATGGCTACACCTTC. This gives the protein CSAAGTGGTYYGYTF.